The TCR beta chain described here comes from a study of cytomegalovirus exposure and HLA in healthy donors. Overall study findings and caveats: Associated with cytomegalovirus, according to the listing, were 150 to 200 TCR beta chains. A few chains tied to CMV proved CMV antigen-specific in vitro. Many donors shared some public TCRs, even though most TCR sequences were rare. When analyzed later, the rates of TCR association showed variation by HLA locus, with DRB1 the most and HLA-C the fewest.

The germline CDR1 and CDR2 sequences are SGHTA and FQGTGA. With 6 bases removed from V and 0 bases from J, the gap between germline ends came to 13 bases. This CDR3 spans 15 amino acids. A remark on this clone: Its specificity is not known.

The PCR used 60 Vbeta and 13 Jbeta primers. Generated by immunoSEQ multiplex PCR, the TCRdb table keeps only in-frame clones and is missing some. The sample includes 60,000 to 100,000 clones, around 78% of them seen just once. The chain couples TRBV7-3 to TRBJ2-3, with D maybe TRBD2 (6 bases). The sequence was obtained from a man aged 35 to 55 in good health and CMV-seronegative. Sequences were obtained from PBMCs. Written as DNA, the CDR3 is TGTGCCAGCAGGCGGGAACCGTCTAGCACAGATACGCAGTATTTT. Translated, it gives CASRREPSSTDTQYF.